Shown below are 23 T cell receptor beta chains from a single sample sequenced in a study of identical twins (dated by TCRdb to about 2016). Library prep was done by 5' RACE. The sample was run on an Illumina HiSeq 2000. Using fastp trimming at Q25 and MiXCR clonotype assembly, TCRdb reanalyzed the public sequencing data and kept in-frame beta chains. CDR3 protein duplicates are merged, each entry listing the most common genes and DNA. The sample table holds some 100,000 distinct CDR3 sequences, of which 5.9% were seen once. The top ten constitute approximately 12% of the sample. Input material: memory T cells sorted from blood. Interpreted using the paper, the cell subset or site label stands for: CD45RO+ enriched T cells. The receptors here all came from a woman aged 45-65 years in good health.

This clonotype was recorded at least ten times. The chain recombines TRBV11-2 with TRBJ2-7, with TRBD1 as a possible D gene (6 bases). The V end was cut by 5 bases, the J end by 2 bases, with 10 bases between. The CDR3 is made up of 13 amino acids. The germline V gene encodes CDR1 SGHAT and CDR2 FQNNGV. This CDR3 reads CASSPGVTYEQYV. The CDR3 region has the DNA TGTGCCAGCAGCCCAGGGGTCACCTACGAGCAGTACGTC.

The chain has TRBV7-8 and TRBJ1-1; no definite D call. There are 13 residues in the CDR3. V was clipped by 5 bases and J by 0 bases, with 7 bases between them. Germline CDR1 SGHVS, CDR2 FQNEAQ. CDR3 in DNA: TGTGCCAGCAGCCGGATGATGAACACTGAAGCTTTCTTT. As protein: CASSRMMNTEAFF.

The rearrangement uses TRBV6-6 and TRBJ2-1; TRBD2 matches at 12 bases. The V segment lost 10 bases and the J segment 5 bases; nucleotides outside the gene matches: 3. The CDR3 is made up of 13 amino acids. Germline V gene sequence: CDR1 MNHNY, CDR2 SVGAGI (reference sequence). The CDR3 loop reads CAIRTSGNNEQFF. CDR3 sequence (DNA): TGTGCCATACGGACTAGCGGGAACAATGAGCAGTTCTTC.

This clonotype has a count of ten or more. The chain carries TRBV4-1 and TRBJ2-3; D remains ambiguous. The germline gives CDR1 MGHRA, CDR2 YSYEKL. The CDR3 loop spans 15 amino acids. V gave up 1 base and J gave up 3 bases, with 11 bases separating them. CDR3 protein: CASSQVTVDTDTQYF. The CDR3 bases are TGCGCCAGCAGCCAAGTGACGGTGGATACAGATACGCAGTATTTT.

This clonotype was seen at least ten times. V gene TRBV5-1 combines with J gene TRBJ2-2; D may be TRBD2 (5 bases). Germline loops: CDR1 SGHRS, CDR2 YFSETQ. This CDR3 region has 15 residues. Trimming removed 0 bases at V and 7 bases at J, with 13 bases between. The CDR3 nucleotides read TGCGCCAGCAGCTTGGAGGGTCTAGCAATCGGGGAGCTGTTTTTT. It encodes CASSLEGLAIGELFF.

This clonotype was recorded many times. The rearrangement uses TRBV20-1 and TRBJ2-1; no reliable D call. CDR3 length equals 14 residues. Per germline, CDR1 DFQATT and CDR2 SNEGSKA (reference sequence). V was shortened by 0 bases and J by 6 bases, with 12 bases between the two germline ends. The CDR3 protein is CSARDPLVPNEQFF. The CDR3 DNA reads as TGCAGTGCTAGAGATCCGCTAGTACCCAATGAGCAGTTCTTC.

V is TRBV14 and J is TRBJ1-2; D not certain. Trimming took 4 bases from V and 5 from J, leaving 11 bases between them. The CDR3 has 13 amino acids. Germline CDR1 is SGHDN and CDR2 is FVKESK. DNA for the CDR3: TGTGCCAGCAGCCCCCTTAGAGGGTATGGCTACACCTTC. Encoded protein: CASSPLRGYGYTF.

This clonotype was counted between two and nine times. The chain is built from TRBV30 and TRBJ2-2, with 7 positions matching TRBD1. The J segment lost 2 bases and the V segment lost 1 base, leaving 4 bases of the junction unmatched. This CDR3 has 15 amino acids. CDR1 and CDR2 from the germline V gene are GTSNPN and SVGIG (reference sequence). The CDR3 protein is CAWSGGQQNTGELFF. The CDR3 DNA sequence: TGTGCCTGGAGTGGGGGACAGCAAAACACCGGGGAGCTGTTTTTT.

This clonotype was seen many times. V and J are TRBV10-3 and TRBJ2-1; 14 nucleotides match TRBD2. The CDR3 totals 17 residues. V lost 5 bases, J lost 7 bases, and 10 bases stayed unmatched. From germline, CDR1 is ENHRY and CDR2 SYGVKD. The CDR3 reads CAISNRAGTSGSNEQFF. CDR3 coding DNA: TGTGCCATCAGTAACCGCGCCGGGACTAGCGGGAGTAATGAGCAGTTCTTC.

This clonotype was recorded at least ten times. The chain carries TRBV10-3 and TRBJ2-3; a weak D match, TRBD2 (5 bases). The V gene lost 2 bases and the J gene lost 4 bases, with 13 bases spanning the gap. The CDR3 is made up of 15 amino acids. CDR1 and CDR2 (germline): ENHRY, SYGVKD. CDR3 nucleotide sequence: TGTGCCATCAGTGAGATTGAAAGGGAGCCAGATACGCAGTATTTT. Protein product: CAISEIEREPDTQYF.

Ten or more counts support this clonotype. The chain links TRBV6-1 to TRBJ2-7; D is possibly TRBD1 (5 bases). CDR1 and CDR2 (germline): MNHNS, SASEGT. V was shortened by 5 bases and J by 7 bases, with 18 bases between the two germline ends. The CDR3 spans 14 residues. The CDR3 bases are TGTGCCAGCAGTCTTCCCCCAGACACAGGAGAGCAGTACGTC. Translation gives CASSLPPDTGEQYV.

In this sample, this clonotype turned up many times. The chain has TRBV20-1 and TRBJ1-5; 10 positions agree with TRBD1. V trimming: 5 bases; J trimming: 7 bases; junction bases outside the gene matches: 5. In germline, CDR1 is DFQATT, CDR2 SNEGSKA (reference sequence). The CDR3 has 13 amino acids. The CDR3 protein is CSAGGQGMQPQHF. CDR3 in DNA: TGCAGTGCTGGGGGACAGGGGATGCAGCCCCAGCATTTT.

There are many counts of this clonotype. The chain joins TRBV20-1 to TRBJ2-5; D is unclear. Germline V gene data show CDR1 as DFQATT and CDR2 as SNEGSKA (reference sequence). The V and J ends lost 2 bases and 1 base respectively, with 5 bases between them. CDR3 length equals 12 residues. CDR3 amino acids: CSARKRQETQYF. CDR3 DNA sequence: TGCAGTGCTAGAAAACGCCAAGAGACCCAGTACTTC.

This clonotype occurred many times. V usage is TRBV2 and J usage is TRBJ2-7, with 7 positions matching TRBD1. Germline V gene data show CDR1 as SNHLY and CDR2 as FYNNEI. V lost 11 bases, J lost 3 bases, and 10 bases stayed unmatched. The CDR3 runs 13 residues. In nucleotides, the CDR3 is TGTGCCGTTTACAGGGGAATTGGCTACGAGCAGTACTTC. This encodes CAVYRGIGYEQYF.

On this clonotype itself: This may arise from a read error, as a much more abundant clone is one base away. This likely comes from a read error, as the CDR3 has no conserved phenylalanine or tryptophan at its end. V gene TRBV27 combines with J gene TRBJ2-2, with a possible D match to TRBD2 (5 bases). Trimming left V 0 bases short and J 5 bases short, with 10 bases between. The germline V gene encodes CDR1 MNHEY and CDR2 SMNVEV (reference sequence). This CDR3 has 15 residues. The CDR3 loop is CASSLSTTGTGELFL. CDR3 nucleotides: TGTGCCAGCAGTTTATCGACCACGGGGACCGGGGAGCTGTTTCTT.

This clonotype was detected many times. The rearrangement joins TRBV20-1 to TRBJ2-5; tentatively, D is TRBD2 (6 bases). Germline V gene lookup returns CDR1 DFQATT and CDR2 SNEGSKA (reference sequence). The CDR3 is made up of 13 amino acids. CDR3 sequence reads: CRQPGEYQETQYF. The CDR3 DNA reads TGCAGGCAACCGGGAGAGTACCAAGAGACCCAGTACTTC.

The table lists this clonotype with a few counts. The chain carries TRBV7-9 and TRBJ2-1; 11 bases are a match to TRBD2. The J segment lost 9 bases and the V segment lost 7 bases, leaving 8 bases of the junction unmatched. Germline lookup yields CDR1 SEHNR and CDR2 FQNEAQ (reference sequence). The CDR3 length is 14 residues. For the CDR3, the DNA is TGTGCCAGCACAATAGCGGGAGGGTATGCTGAGCAGTTCTTC. Protein sequence: CASTIAGGYAEQFF.

This clonotype was detected many times. The V and J genes are TRBV9 and TRBJ2-5; TRBD2 agrees at 8 bases. The CDR3 sequence is 15 residues long. V dropped 2 bases and J dropped 5; count of bases not matched to a gene: 8. Looked up from germline, CDR1 is SGDLS and CDR2 is YYNGEE. The CDR3: CASSVGAGAVETQYF. The DNA for the CDR3 is TGTGCCAGCAGCGTGGGAGCGGGAGCGGTTGAGACCCAGTACTTC.

In its sample, this clonotype was seen many times. The chain combines TRBV30 with TRBJ2-1; possibly TRBD2 for D (5 bases). V was clipped by 0 bases and J by 3 bases, with 12 bases between them. Germline loops: CDR1 GTSNPN, CDR2 SVGIG (reference sequence). This CDR3 has 15 residues. CDR3 amino acids: CAWSVRGRIYNEQFF. In DNA, the CDR3 is TGTGCCTGGAGTGTACGGGGTCGTATCTACAATGAGCAGTTCTTC.

The V gene is TRBV19, the J gene TRBJ1-2; D ambiguous. The V and J ends lost 4 bases and 8 bases respectively, with 8 bases between them. Germline CDR1 is LNHDA and CDR2 is SQIVND (reference sequence). The CDR3 runs 11 residues. CDR3 sequence reads: CASSKLRGYTF. In DNA, the CDR3 is TGTGCCAGTAGTAAGCTGAGAGGCTACACCTTC. Filled out from reference TRBV19 and TRBJ1-2, the complete variable domain reads DGGITQSPKYLFRKEGQNVTLSCEQNLNHDAMYWYRQDPGQGLRLIYYSQIVNDFQKGDIAEGYSVSREKKESFPLTVTSAQKNPTAFYLCASSKLRGYTFGSGTRLTVV.

The chain combines TRBV20-1 with TRBJ2-1; TRBD1 matches at 8 bases. V shed 3 bases, J shed 4 bases, and the junction held 5 bases outside the gene matches. The CDR3 loop spans 14 amino acids. CDR1 is DFQATT, CDR2 SNEGSKA, per germline (reference sequence). CDR3 sequence (DNA): TGCAGTGCTAGCCCCCGGGACAGGTACAATGAGCAGTTCTTC. It encodes CSASPRDRYNEQFF.

The chain links TRBV18 to TRBJ1-1; possibly TRBD1 for D (5 bases). CDR3 size: 12 residues. In germline, CDR1 is KGHSH, CDR2 LQKENI. Trimming cost V 0 bases and J 8 bases, with 7 bases left between them. DNA of the CDR3: TGTGCCAGCTCACCACCGAACAGGGAAGCTTTCTTT. The encoded protein is CASSPPNREAFF.

This clonotype was counted ten times or more. The chain links TRBV25-1 to TRBJ2-1; D uncertain. Germline CDR1 reads MGHDK; CDR2 reads SYGVNS. The CDR3 loop spans 11 amino acids. Trimming cost V 6 bases and J 7 bases, with 7 bases left between them. The CDR3 region is CASSLLNEQFF. The CDR3 DNA sequence: TGTGCCAGCAGCCTACTGAATGAGCAGTTCTTC.